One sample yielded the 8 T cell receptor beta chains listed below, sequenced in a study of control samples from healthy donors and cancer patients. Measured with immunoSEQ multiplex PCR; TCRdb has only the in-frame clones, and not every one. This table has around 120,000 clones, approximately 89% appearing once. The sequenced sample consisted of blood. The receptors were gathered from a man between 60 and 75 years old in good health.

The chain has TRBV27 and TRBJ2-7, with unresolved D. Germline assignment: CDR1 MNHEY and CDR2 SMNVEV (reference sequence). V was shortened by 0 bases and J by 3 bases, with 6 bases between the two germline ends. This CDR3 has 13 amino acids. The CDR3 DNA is TGTGCCAGCAGTTTATCGGAGAGCTACGAGCAGTACTTC. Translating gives CASSLSESYEQYF.

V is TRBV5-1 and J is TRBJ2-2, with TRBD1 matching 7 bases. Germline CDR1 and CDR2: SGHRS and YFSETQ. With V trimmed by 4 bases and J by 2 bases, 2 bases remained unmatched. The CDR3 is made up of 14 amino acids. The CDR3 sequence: CASSRDSNTGELFF. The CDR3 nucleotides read TGCGCCAGCAGCCGGGACAGTAACACCGGGGAGCTGTTTTTT.

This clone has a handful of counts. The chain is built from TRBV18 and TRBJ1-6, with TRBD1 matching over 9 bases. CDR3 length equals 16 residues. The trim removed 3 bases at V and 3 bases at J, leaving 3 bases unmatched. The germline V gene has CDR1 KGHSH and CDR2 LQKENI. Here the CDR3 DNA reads TGTGCCAGCTCACCGGACAGGGGCCTCTATAATTCACCCCTCCACTTT. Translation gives CASSPDRGLYNSPLHF.

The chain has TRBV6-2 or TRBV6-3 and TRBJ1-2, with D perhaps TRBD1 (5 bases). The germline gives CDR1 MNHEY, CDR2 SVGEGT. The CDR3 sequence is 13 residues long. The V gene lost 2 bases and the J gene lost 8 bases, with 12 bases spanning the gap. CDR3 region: CASSYEGLGGYTF. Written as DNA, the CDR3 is TGTGCCAGCAGTTACGAGGGGCTAGGGGGCTACACCTTC.

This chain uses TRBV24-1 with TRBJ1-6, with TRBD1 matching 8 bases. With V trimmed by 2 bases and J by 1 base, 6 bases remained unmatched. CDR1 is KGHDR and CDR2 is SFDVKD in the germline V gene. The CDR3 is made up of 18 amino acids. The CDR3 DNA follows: TGTGCCACCAGTGATTCCGGACAGGGATGGTCCTATAATTCACCCCTCCACTTT. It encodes CATSDSGQGWSYNSPLHF.

CDR3 DNA: TGTGCCAGCAGCTTATATGGGGTAGCCTACGAGCAGTACTTC. Amino acid sequence: CASSLYGVAYEQYF. The chain recombines TRBV7-2 with TRBJ2-7; D is ambiguous. The CDR3 runs to 14 residues. V was clipped by 2 bases and J by 2 bases, with 10 bases between them. In germline, CDR1 is SGHTA, CDR2 FQGNSA.

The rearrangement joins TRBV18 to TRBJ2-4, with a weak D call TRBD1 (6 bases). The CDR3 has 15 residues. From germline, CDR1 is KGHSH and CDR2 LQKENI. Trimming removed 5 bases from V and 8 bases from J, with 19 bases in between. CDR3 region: CASSEDRISWDIQYF. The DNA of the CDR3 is TGTGCCAGCTCAGAAGACAGGATTTCGTGGGACATTCAGTACTTC. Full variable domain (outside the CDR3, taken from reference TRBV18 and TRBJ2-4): NAGVMQNPRHLVRRRGQEARLRCSPMKGHSHVYWYRQLPEEGLKFMVYLQKENIIDESGMPKERFSAEFPKEGPSILRIQQVVRGDSAAYFCASSEDRISWDIQYFGAGTRLSVL.

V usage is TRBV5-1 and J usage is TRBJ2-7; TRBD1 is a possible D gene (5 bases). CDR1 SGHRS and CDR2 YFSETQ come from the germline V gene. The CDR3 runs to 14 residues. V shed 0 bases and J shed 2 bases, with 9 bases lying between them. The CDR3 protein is CASSLVAGTYEQYF. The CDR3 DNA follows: TGCGCCAGCAGCTTGGTAGCAGGGACCTACGAGCAGTACTTC.